Following are 10 T cell receptor beta chains from one sample sequenced in a study of CD8 T cells in Susac syndrome. Reverse transcription of about 0.5 to 1 ug RNA used random hexamers. From the immunoSEQ multiplex PCR reads, TCRdb called clonotypes with MiXCR, one entry per CDR3 protein. The sample has approximately 77,000 distinct CDR3 sequences; 85% to 95% are singletons. Sequencing was carried out using CD4+ T cells from PBMCs. Source of these receptors: a human donor with Susac syndrome.

On this clonotype: The germline gene is not matched at one end of the junction; a read error may be the cause. The chain has TRBV7-7 and TRBJ2-1, with D perhaps matching TRBD2 (5 bases). The CDR3 sequence is 15 residues long. Germline-derived CDR1 and CDR2 are SSHAT and FNYEAQ (reference sequence). The CDR3 region has the DNA TGTGCTAGCAGCCTCGGAGCGGCGTCCTACAATGAGCAGTTCTTC. Its protein product is CASSLGAASYNEQFF.

CDR3 nucleotides: TGTGCCAGCAGCCCCTGGGCAACAGGGAACTATGGCTACACCTTC. Amino acids: CASSPWATGNYGYTF. V and J are TRBV9 and TRBJ1-2; tentative D call: TRBD1 (6 bases). V was trimmed by 4 bases and J by 2 bases, leaving 15 bases between them. The CDR3 is 15 residues long. The V gene's germline CDR1 is SGDLS and CDR2 YYNGEE. Variable domain in full (rest from reference TRBV9 and TRBJ1-2): DSGVTQTPKHLITATGQRVTLRCSPRSGDLSVYWYQQSLDQGLQFLIQYYNGEERAKGNILERFSAQQFPDLHSELNLSSLELGDSALYFCASSPWATGNYGYTFGSGTRLTVV.

V usage is TRBV29-1 and J usage is TRBJ2-7; 7 bases line up with TRBD2. The CDR3 covers 14 residues. Germline V gene lookup returns CDR1 SQVTM and CDR2 ANQGSEA. Germline trimming cut 6 bases from V and 2 bases from J; bases unmatched to any gene: 10. CDR3 nucleotides: TGCAGCGTGCAAGTCGGACTAGGACCCTACGAGCAGTACTTC. Its translation: CSVQVGLGPYEQYF.

The CDR3 reads CSASTGATYQETQYF. The CDR3 region has the DNA TGCAGCGCTTCGACAGGGGCCACGTACCAAGAGACCCAGTACTTC. This chain joins TRBV29-1 and TRBJ2-5, with 8 bases aligning to TRBD1. Unmatched junction bases numbered 10, after V lost 7 bases and J lost 0 bases. This CDR3 has 15 residues. Germline-derived CDR1 and CDR2 are SQVTM and ANQGSEA.

In its sample, this clonotype was seen once. The rearrangement uses TRBV18 and TRBJ2-1; 8 nucleotides line up with TRBD1. The CDR3 consists of 15 residues. V lost 3 bases to trimming and J lost 6 bases; unmatched junction nucleotides: 7. Germline V gene lookup returns CDR1 KGHSH and CDR2 LQKENI. The CDR3 DNA reads as TGTGCCAGCTCACCGCGACAGGGGACGGGCAATGAGCAGTTCTTC. Residues: CASSPRQGTGNEQFF.

V usage is TRBV2 and J usage is TRBJ2-1; TRBD2 aligns across 7 bases. V trimming: 8 bases; J trimming: 7 bases; junction bases outside the gene matches: 14. The V gene's germline CDR1 is SNHLY and CDR2 FYNNEI. The CDR3 is made up of 15 amino acids. CDR3 in amino acids: CASGGEINEGNEQFF. The CDR3 DNA reads TGTGCCAGCGGGGGGGAGATCAACGAGGGTAATGAGCAGTTCTTC. Full variable domain (remainder filled in from reference TRBV2 and TRBJ2-1): EPEVTQTPSHQVTQMGQEVILRCVPISNHLYFYWYRQILGQKVEFLVSFYNNEISEKSEIFDDQFSVERPDGSNFTLKIRSTKLEDSAMYFCASGGEINEGNEQFFGPGTRLTVL.

The rearrangement uses TRBV20-1 and TRBJ2-1; no clear D. This CDR3 contains 12 residues. Trimming left V 5 bases short and J 2 bases short, with 7 bases between. Germline CDR1 DFQATT, CDR2 SNEGSKA (reference sequence). The CDR3 loop reads CSASKTYNEQFF. CDR3 nucleotides: TGCAGTGCTTCCAAGACCTACAATGAGCAGTTCTTC.

This chain links TRBV5-1 with TRBJ2-1; TRBD1 might be the D (5 bases). CDR3 length: 17 residues. Per the germline V gene, CDR1 is SGHRS and CDR2 is YFSETQ. V lost 2 bases to trimming and J lost 6 bases, with 21 bases between them. The CDR3 coding sequence is TGCGCCAGCAGCTTCGGAACAGGCCGACATCCCGGCAATGAGCAGTTCTTC. Amino acid sequence: CASSFGTGRHPGNEQFF.

This clonotype was recorded only once. V and J are TRBV18 and TRBJ1-2; tentatively, D is TRBD1 (6 bases). CDR1 and CDR2 (germline): KGHSH, LQKENI. Trimming stripped 3 bases from V and 6 bases from J, with 17 bases between. The CDR3 spans 15 residues. The CDR3 loop is CASSPTAGTPHGYTF. In DNA, the CDR3 is TGTGCCAGCTCACCGACTGCCGGGACACCTCATGGCTACACCTTC.

The J gene is TRBJ1-4, the V gene TRBV18; D is undetermined. From germline, CDR1 is KGHSH and CDR2 LQKENI. This CDR3 has 14 amino acids. V was shortened by 1 base and J by 0 bases, with 3 bases between the two germline ends. The DNA for the CDR3 is TGTGCCAGCTCACCACTAACAACTAATGAAAAACTGTTTTTT. It yields the protein CASSPLTTNEKLFF.